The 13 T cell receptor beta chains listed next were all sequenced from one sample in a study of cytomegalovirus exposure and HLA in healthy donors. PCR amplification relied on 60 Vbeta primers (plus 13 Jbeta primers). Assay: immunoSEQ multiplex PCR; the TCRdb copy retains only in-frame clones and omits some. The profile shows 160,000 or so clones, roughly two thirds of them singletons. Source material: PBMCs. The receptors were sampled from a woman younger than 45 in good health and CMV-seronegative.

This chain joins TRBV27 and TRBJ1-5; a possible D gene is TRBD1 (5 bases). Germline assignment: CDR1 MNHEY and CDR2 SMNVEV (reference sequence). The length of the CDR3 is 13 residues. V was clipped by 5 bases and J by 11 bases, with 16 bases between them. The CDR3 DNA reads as TGTGCCAGCAGTCCGATATTGGGGGGGGCCCAGCATTTT. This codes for CASSPILGGAQHF.

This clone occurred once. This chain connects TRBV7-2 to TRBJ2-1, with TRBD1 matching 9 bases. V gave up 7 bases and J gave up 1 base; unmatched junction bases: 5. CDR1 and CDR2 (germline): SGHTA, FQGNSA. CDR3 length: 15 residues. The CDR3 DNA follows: TGTGCCAGCAACCCGACAGGGGGATCCTACAATGAGCAGTTCTTC. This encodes CASNPTGGSYNEQFF.

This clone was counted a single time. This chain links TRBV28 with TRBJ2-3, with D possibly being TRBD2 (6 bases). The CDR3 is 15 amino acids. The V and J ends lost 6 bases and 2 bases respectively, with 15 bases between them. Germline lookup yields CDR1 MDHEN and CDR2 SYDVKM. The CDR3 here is CASSIPGVITDTQYF. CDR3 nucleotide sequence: TGTGCCAGCAGCATCCCGGGGGTTATCACAGATACGCAGTATTTT.

CDR3 sequence reads: CASSTLGRGGEAFF. The CDR3, as DNA: TGTGCCAGCAGCACCCTCGGCAGGGGTGGTGAAGCTTTCTTT. The chain has TRBV7-2 and TRBJ1-1, with D maybe TRBD1 (6 bases). V gave up 5 bases and J gave up 7 bases, with 17 bases separating them. This CDR3 contains 14 residues. Germline-derived CDR1 and CDR2 are SGHTA and FQGNSA.

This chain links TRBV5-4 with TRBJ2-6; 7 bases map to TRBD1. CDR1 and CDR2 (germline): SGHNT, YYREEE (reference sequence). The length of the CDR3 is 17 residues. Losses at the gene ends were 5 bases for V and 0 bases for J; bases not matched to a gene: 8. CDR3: CASSRTGGVSGANVLTF. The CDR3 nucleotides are TGTGCCAGCAGTCGGACAGGTGGCGTCTCTGGGGCCAACGTCCTGACTTTC. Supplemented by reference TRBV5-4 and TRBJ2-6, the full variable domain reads ETGVTQSPTHLIKTRGQQVTLRCSSQSGHNTVSWYQQALGQGPQFIFQYYREEENGRGNFPPRFSGLQFPNYSSELNVNALELDDSALYLCASSRTGGVSGANVLTFGAGSRLTVL.

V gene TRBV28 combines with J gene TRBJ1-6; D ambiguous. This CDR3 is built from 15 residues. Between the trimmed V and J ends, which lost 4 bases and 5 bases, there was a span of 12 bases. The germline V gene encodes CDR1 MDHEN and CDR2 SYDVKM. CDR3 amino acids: CASSSPSPDNSPLHF. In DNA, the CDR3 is TGTGCCAGCAGTTCCCCCTCACCAGATAATTCACCCCTCCACTTT.

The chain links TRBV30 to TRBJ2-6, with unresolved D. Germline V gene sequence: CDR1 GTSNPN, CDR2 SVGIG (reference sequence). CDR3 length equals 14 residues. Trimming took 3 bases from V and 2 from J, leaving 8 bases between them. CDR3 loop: CAWRSRAGANVLTF. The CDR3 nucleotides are TGTGCCTGGAGATCCCGGGCTGGGGCCAACGTCCTGACTTTC.

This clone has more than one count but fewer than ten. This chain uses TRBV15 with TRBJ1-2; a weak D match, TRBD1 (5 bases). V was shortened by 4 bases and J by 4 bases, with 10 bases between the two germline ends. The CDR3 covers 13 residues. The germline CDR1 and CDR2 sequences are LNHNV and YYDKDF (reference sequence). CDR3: CATSTRDFYGYTF. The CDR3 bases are TGTGCCACCAGCACCCGGGACTTCTATGGCTACACCTTC.

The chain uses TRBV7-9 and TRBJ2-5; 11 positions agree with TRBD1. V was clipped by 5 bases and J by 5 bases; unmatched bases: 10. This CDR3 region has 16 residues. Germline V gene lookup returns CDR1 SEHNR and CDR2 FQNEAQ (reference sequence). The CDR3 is CASSLGDRGSLETQYF. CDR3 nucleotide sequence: TGTGCCAGCAGCCTCGGGGACAGGGGGTCTTTGGAGACCCAGTACTTC.

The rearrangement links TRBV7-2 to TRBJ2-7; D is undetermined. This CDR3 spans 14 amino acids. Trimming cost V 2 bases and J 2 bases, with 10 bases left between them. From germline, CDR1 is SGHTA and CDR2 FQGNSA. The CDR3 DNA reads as TGTGCCAGCAGCTTACTGGGCCGCCCCTACGAGCAGTACTTC. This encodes CASSLLGRPYEQYF. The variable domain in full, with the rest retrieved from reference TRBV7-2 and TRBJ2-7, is GAGVSQSPSNKVTEKGKDVELRCDPISGHTALYWYRQSLGQGLEFLIYFQGNSAPDKSGLPSDRFSAERTGGSVSTLTIQRTQQEDSAVYLCASSLLGRPYEQYFGPGTRLTVT.

CDR3 coding DNA: TGTGCCAGCAGCTTAGCCCCGGGCCAGGGAGGCGAGACCCAGTACTTC. This translates into CASSLAPGQGGETQYF. This chain links TRBV13 with TRBJ2-5, with a tentative D call TRBD2 (6 bases). V was clipped by 1 base and J by 5 bases, with 17 bases between them. CDR1 and CDR2 (germline): PRHDT, FYEKMQ (reference sequence). CDR3 size: 16 residues.

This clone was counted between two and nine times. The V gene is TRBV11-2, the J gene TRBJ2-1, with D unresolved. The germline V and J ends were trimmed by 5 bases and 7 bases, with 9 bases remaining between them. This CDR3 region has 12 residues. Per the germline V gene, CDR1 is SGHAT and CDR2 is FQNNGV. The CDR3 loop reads CASSTRRNEQFF. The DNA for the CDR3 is TGTGCCAGCAGCACCCGGCGGAATGAGCAGTTCTTC.

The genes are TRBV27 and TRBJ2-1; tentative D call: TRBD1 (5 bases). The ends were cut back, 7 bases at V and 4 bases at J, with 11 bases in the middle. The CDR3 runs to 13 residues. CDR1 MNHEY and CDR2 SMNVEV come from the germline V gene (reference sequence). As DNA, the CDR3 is TGTGCCAGCACTGGGGCTTCTTACAATGAGCAGTTCTTC. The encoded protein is CASTGASYNEQFF.